Presented here are 26 T cell receptor beta chains from one specimen sequenced in a study of identical twins. TCRdb ran MiXCR on the 5' RACE reads and lists one entry per CDR3 protein. Among 1.5 million to 2 million distinct CDR3 sequences listed, about 32% were seen once. The sample was cord blood. The receptors were gathered from a newborn girl in good health.

This clonotype has a handful of counts. The chain employs TRBV28 and TRBJ2-4; tentative D call: TRBD1 (6 bases). Per germline, CDR1 MDHEN and CDR2 SYDVKM. V lost 6 bases and J lost 2, with 14 bases in between. The CDR3 runs 15 residues. CDR3 region: CASRGNRVPKNIQYF. In DNA, the CDR3 is TGTGCCAGCAGAGGTAACAGGGTTCCCAAAAACATTCAGTACTTC.

Only a few counts were recorded for this clonotype. The gene calls are TRBV5-4 and TRBJ2-3; D unclear. The CDR3 spans 15 residues. The germline V gene has CDR1 SGHNT and CDR2 YYREEE (reference sequence). Trimming removed 0 bases from V and 4 bases from J, with 12 bases in between. The CDR3 reads CASSLVPGRADTQYF. The CDR3 DNA reads as TGTGCCAGCAGCTTGGTCCCAGGTAGAGCAGATACGCAGTATTTT.

This clonotype showed up just a few times. J is TRBJ2-7 and V is TRBV12-3 or TRBV12-4, with TRBD1 matching over 8 bases. The CDR3 consists of 14 residues. V shed 6 bases and J 3 bases; nucleotides not matched to a gene: 7. The CDR3 DNA follows: TGTGCCAGCAGGGGGACAGGTAGCGGCTACGAGCAGTACTTC. This codes for CASRGTGSGYEQYF.

CDR3 region: CASGGRAITGELFF. CDR3 DNA: TGTGCCAGCGGCGGGAGGGCGATCACCGGGGAGCTGTTTTTT. The chain combines TRBV14 with TRBJ2-2; TRBD2 matches at 9 bases. The CDR3 has 14 residues. Germline V gene sequence: CDR1 SGHDN, CDR2 FVKESK. With V trimmed by 8 bases and J by 4 bases, 5 bases remained unmatched. The full variable domain, rest sourced from reference TRBV14 and TRBJ2-2, is EAGVTQFPSHSVIEKGQTVTLRCDPISGHDNLYWYRRVMGKEIKFLLHFVKESKQDESGMPNNRFLAERTGGTYSTLKVQPAELEDSGVYFCASGGRAITGELFFGEGSRLTVL.

This rearrangement joins TRBV6-6 to TRBJ1-5, with 7 nucleotides matching TRBD1. CDR1 and CDR2 (germline): MNHNY, SVGAGI (reference sequence). The CDR3 runs to 17 residues. The V gene end was trimmed by 6 bases and the J gene end by 1 base; junction bases not matched to a gene: 12. The CDR3 loop reads CASRTRQGTASNQPQHF. The DNA for the CDR3 is TGTGCCAGCAGAACCCGACAGGGAACGGCGAGCAATCAGCCCCAGCATTTT.

This clonotype was counted ten times or more. The chain is built from TRBV7-9 and TRBJ1-5; 8 positions agree with TRBD1. The CDR3 extends over 14 amino acids. Germline CDR1 SEHNR, CDR2 FQNEAQ (reference sequence). Trimming removed 4 bases from V and 5 bases from J; junction bases left unmatched: 4. The CDR3 region is CASSSGQGHQPQHF. CDR3 in DNA: TGTGCCAGCAGCTCAGGACAGGGACATCAGCCCCAGCATTTT.

In this sample, this clonotype turned up a few times. The V gene is TRBV10-3, the J gene TRBJ1-1, with 8 bases matching TRBD1. The CDR3 sequence is 17 residues long. The germline V gene has CDR1 ENHRY and CDR2 SYGVKD. V shed 6 bases and J 2 bases; nucleotides not matched to a gene: 14. CDR3 residues: CAIRSADPGQGNTEAFF. CDR3 DNA: TGTGCCATCAGGTCGGCGGATCCTGGACAGGGCAACACTGAAGCTTTCTTT.

A few counts support this clonotype. The V gene is TRBV11-2, the J gene TRBJ2-1; the D gene is possibly TRBD2 (6 bases). Germline V gene data show CDR1 as SGHAT and CDR2 as FQNNGV. V was clipped by 7 bases and J by 5 bases, with 18 bases between them. This CDR3 region has 15 residues. The CDR3 sequence is CASTTSWGVDNEQFF. The DNA of the CDR3 is TGTGCCAGCACTACCTCCTGGGGGGTGGACAATGAGCAGTTCTTC.

This clonotype was observed a single time. The V and J genes are TRBV3-1 and TRBJ1-1; TRBD1 is a possible D gene (6 bases). V was shortened by 0 bases and J by 4 bases, with 9 bases between the two germline ends. This CDR3 has 14 amino acids. The germline V gene encodes CDR1 LGHDT and CDR2 YNNKEL (reference sequence). CDR3 residues: CASSQESGATEAFF. CDR3 DNA: TGTGCCAGCAGCCAAGAGTCAGGGGCCACTGAAGCTTTCTTT.

The V gene is TRBV20-1, the J gene TRBJ2-4; the match to TRBD1 covers 9 bases. Gene TRBJ2-7 matches the end of the DNA better, so the J call may be wrong. The CDR3 is 14 amino acids. The V gene's germline CDR1 is DFQATT and CDR2 SNEGSKA (reference sequence). The CDR3 DNA follows: TGCAGTGCTAGCCGTAACAGGGGGCCCTACGAGCAGTACTTC. Residues: CSASRNRGPYEQYF.

The chain combines TRBV10-3 with TRBJ2-1; tentatively, D is TRBD2 (5 bases). Judging by the DNA end, TRBJ2-7 fits better; the J call may be wrong. CDR3 length: 15 amino acids. CDR1 is ENHRY, CDR2 SYGVKD, per germline. The CDR3: CAISDAGSSYNEQYF. The CDR3 DNA is TGTGCCATCAGTGACGCTGGGAGCTCCTACAATGAGCAGTACTTC.

The chain joins TRBV2 to TRBJ1-4, with TRBD1 matching 7 bases. V lost 5 bases to trimming and J lost 8 bases; unmatched junction nucleotides: 11. The CDR3 spans 15 residues. Germline V lookup: CDR1 SNHLY, CDR2 FYNNEI. CDR3 sequence (DNA): TGTGCCAGCAGTTATACAGGGGCCGGGGGGGAAAAACTGTTTTTT. This encodes CASSYTGAGGEKLFF.

The chain is built from TRBV3-1 and TRBJ2-5, with D tentatively TRBD1 (6 bases). Germline values: CDR1 LGHDT, CDR2 YNNKEL (reference sequence). This CDR3 has 15 amino acids. Deletions cut 1 base from V and 4 bases from J, with 13 bases between. The CDR3 DNA sequence: TGTGCCAGCAGCCAAGGGATCGACAGGCGAGAGACCCAGTACTTC. Translated, it gives CASSQGIDRRETQYF.

The V and J genes are TRBV20-1 and TRBJ1-4; the D gene is possibly TRBD1 (5 bases). The V gene's germline CDR1 is DFQATT and CDR2 SNEGSKA (reference sequence). The CDR3 totals 13 residues. The V gene lost 5 bases and the J gene lost 0 bases, with 7 bases spanning the gap. The CDR3 reads CSALGATNEKLFF. The CDR3 nucleotides read TGCAGTGCTCTGGGGGCAACTAATGAAAAACTGTTTTTT.

This sequence joins TRBV5-1 and TRBJ2-7; TRBD2 matches at 7 bases. The CDR3 totals 16 residues. The J segment lost 7 bases and the V segment lost 0 bases, leaving 13 bases of the junction unmatched. CDR1 is SGHRS, CDR2 YFSETQ, per germline. The CDR3 protein is CASSLVGTTGYNEQYF. CDR3 DNA: TGCGCCAGCAGCTTGGTCGGGACTACCGGCTACAATGAGCAGTACTTC.

The V and J genes are TRBV28 and TRBJ1-5; possible D gene TRBD1, 6 bases. The CDR3 runs to 15 residues. The V end was cut by 4 bases, the J end by 6 bases, with 16 bases between. Germline V CDR1 and CDR2: MDHEN, SYDVKM. The CDR3 reads CASSSDRSNVQPQHF. CDR3 DNA: TGTGCCAGCAGTTCCGACAGGTCGAACGTTCAGCCCCAGCATTTT.

This clonotype has only a few counts. The chain couples TRBV11-1 to TRBJ2-3; D might be TRBD2 (6 bases). The CDR3 has 14 amino acids. Germline V CDR1 and CDR2: SGHAT, FQDESV (reference sequence). V was shortened by 5 bases and J by 4 bases, with 13 bases between the two germline ends. CDR3 amino acids: CASSTRLVADTQYF. The DNA for the CDR3 is TGTGCCAGCAGCACCAGACTAGTGGCAGATACGCAGTATTTT.

CDR3 region: CSARRTSGLFNEQFF. In nucleotides, the CDR3 is TGCAGTGCTAGGCGGACTAGCGGCCTATTCAATGAGCAGTTCTTC. The J gene is TRBJ2-1, the V gene TRBV20-1; 10 nucleotides agree with TRBD2. The CDR3 sequence is 15 residues long. With V trimmed by 3 bases and J by 6 bases, 8 bases remained unmatched. Germline loops: CDR1 DFQATT, CDR2 SNEGSKA (reference sequence).

This clonotype was seen more than once but under ten times. The V gene is TRBV20-1, the J gene TRBJ2-1; 11 nucleotides align to TRBD2. The germline V gene encodes CDR1 DFQATT and CDR2 SNEGSKA (reference sequence). CDR3 length: 13 amino acids. The CDR3 nucleotides read TGCACTACAACTAGCGGGGGATACAATGAGCAGTTCTTC. This gives the protein CTTTSGGYNEQFF.

This clonotype was found a few times. This chain joins TRBV18 and TRBJ2-7, with TRBD1 matching 9 bases. The CDR3 is made up of 16 amino acids. Germline loops: CDR1 KGHSH, CDR2 LQKENI. The V and J ends lost 1 base and 2 bases, in that order; junction bases with no gene match: 6. The CDR3 sequence: CASSPRDRESTYEQYF. In DNA form, the CDR3 reads TGTGCCAGCTCACCACGGGACAGGGAATCCACCTACGAGCAGTACTTC.

As DNA, the CDR3 is TGTGCCACCAGTGAGGGGGGACAGGGGGATAGCACAGATACGCAGTATTTT. Amino acid sequence: CATSEGGQGDSTDTQYF. J is TRBJ2-3 and V is TRBV24-1; TRBD1 agrees at 11 bases. The CDR3 sequence is 17 residues long. V was pared by 4 bases and J by 0 bases, with 5 bases of the junction left unmatched. Germline CDR1 and CDR2: KGHDR and SFDVKD.

Details on this clonotype: Because it lacks the conserved phenylalanine or tryptophan at the end, this CDR3 is likely a read error. This chain connects TRBV10-3 to TRBJ2-3; TRBD1 agrees at 8 bases. The germline V gene has CDR1 ENHRY and CDR2 SYGVKD. This CDR3 comprises 15 residues. With V trimmed by 3 bases and J by 1 base, 3 bases remained unmatched. The chain's CDR3 is CAISEPGQGTDTQYL. CDR3 DNA sequence: TGTGCCATCAGTGAACCGGGACAGGGCACAGATACGCAGTATCTT.

This clonotype was counted once. The rearrangement uses TRBV2 and TRBJ2-1, with a weak D call TRBD2 (6 bases). Germline V gene sequence: CDR1 SNHLY, CDR2 FYNNEI. V was trimmed by 1 base and J by 3 bases, leaving 10 bases between them. This CDR3 region has 15 residues. In DNA form, the CDR3 reads TGTGCCAGCAGTGAAGGGGGGGTAAGCTACAATGAGCAGTTCTTC. Protein: CASSEGGVSYNEQFF. Variable domain in full (rest from reference TRBV2 and TRBJ2-1): EPEVTQTPSHQVTQMGQEVILRCVPISNHLYFYWYRQILGQKVEFLVSFYNNEISEKSEIFDDQFSVERPDGSNFTLKIRSTKLEDSAMYFCASSEGGVSYNEQFFGPGTRLTVL.

This clonotype was counted between two and nine times. The chain has TRBV19 and TRBJ2-6, with D hard to call. Germline V gives CDR1 LNHDA, CDR2 SQIVND (reference sequence). CDR3 length: 16 amino acids. The V end was cut by 2 bases, the J end by 3 bases, with 11 bases between. CDR3 sequence reads: CASSIRVRVGANVLTF. In nucleotides, the CDR3 is TGTGCCAGTAGTATAAGGGTTCGGGTTGGGGCCAACGTCCTGACTTTC.

This clonotype was seen a few times. The V gene is TRBV28, the J gene TRBJ1-4, with no clear D. The length of the CDR3 is 13 residues. V lost 7 bases and J 7 bases, leaving 13 bases between the germline ends. In germline, CDR1 is MDHEN, CDR2 SYDVKM. CDR3 residues: CASKSGVGEKLFF. The CDR3, as DNA: TGTGCCAGCAAGAGCGGTGTGGGTGAAAAACTGTTTTTT.

The V gene is TRBV5-8, the J gene TRBJ1-2, with TRBD1 as a possible D gene (5 bases). The CDR3 consists of 17 residues. V lost 0 bases to trimming and J lost 0 bases, with 15 bases between them. Germline assignment: CDR1 SGHTS and CDR2 YDEGEE. This CDR3 reads CASSLARRVPSNYGYTF. CDR3 DNA sequence: TGTGCCAGCAGCTTGGCTCGCAGGGTTCCCTCTAACTATGGCTACACCTTC.